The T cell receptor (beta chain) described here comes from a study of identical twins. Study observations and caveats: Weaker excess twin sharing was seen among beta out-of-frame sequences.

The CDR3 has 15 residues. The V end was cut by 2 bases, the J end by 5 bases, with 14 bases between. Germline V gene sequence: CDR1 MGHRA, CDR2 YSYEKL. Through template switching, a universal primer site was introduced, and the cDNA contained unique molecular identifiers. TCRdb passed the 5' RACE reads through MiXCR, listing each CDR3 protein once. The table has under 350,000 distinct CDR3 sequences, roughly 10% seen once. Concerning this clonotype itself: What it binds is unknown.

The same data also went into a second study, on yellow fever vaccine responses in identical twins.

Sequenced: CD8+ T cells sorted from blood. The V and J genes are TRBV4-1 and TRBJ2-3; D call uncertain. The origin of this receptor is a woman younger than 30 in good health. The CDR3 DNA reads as TGCGCCAGCAGCCAAACACCAGTAATATTAGATACGCAGTATTTT. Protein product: CASSQTPVILDTQYF.